Listed below are T cell receptor beta chains from one sample, sequenced in a study of T cells after posttransplantation cyclophosphamide. Sequenced by immunoSEQ multiplex PCR; TCRdb stores in-frame clones only, minus some. The table includes around 30,000 clones, 86% detected once. The sample was PBMCs. The receptors were sampled from a man aged 45-65 years. CDR3s include the opening cysteine and the closing phenylalanine or tryptophan. The D gene is left open where the match is weak. The size of a clone is reported for some rows only, either as once, few or many, or as a class for expanded clones.

clone size	D gene	V gene	J gene	CDR3 protein	CDR3 DNA
once	NA	TRBV9	TRBJ1-1	CASSVVGQNTEAFF	TGTGCCAGCAGCGTAGTTGGACAGAACACTGAAGCTTTCTTT
NA	NA	TRBV5-1	TRBJ1-2	CASSAGGGTNYGYTF	TGCGCCAGCAGCGCGGGAGGGGGGACTAACTATGGCTACACCTTC
NA	TRBD1	TRBV7-2	TRBJ2-3	CASSLNRGGTDTQYF	TGTGCCAGCAGCTTGAACAGGGGGGGCACAGATACGCAGTATTTT
NA	NA	TRBV30	TRBJ2-5	CAWRLTGAIQETQYF	TGTGCCTGGAGGTTGACAGGAGCCATCCAAGAGACCCAGTACTTC
NA	NA	TRBV9	TRBJ2-7	CASSVAGSREQYF	TGTGCCAGCAGCGTAGCGGGTTCACGCGAGCAGTACTTC
NA	TRBD1	TRBV11-3	TRBJ1-1	CASSLGQGGMNTEAFF	TGTGCCAGCAGCCTGGGACAGGGCGGGATGAACACTGAAGCTTTCTTT
NA	NA	TRBV23-1	TRBJ2-5	CASSQLTGMGTQYF	TGCGCCAGCAGTCAATTGACAGGCATGGGGACCCAGTACTTC
NA	NA	TRBV5-1	TRBJ1-2	CASSLEGGAVSGYTF	TGCGCCAGCAGCTTGGAAGGTGGGGCGGTGAGCGGCTACACCTTC
NA	TRBD2	TRBV5-1	TRBJ2-3	CASSLGDSGSGTDTQYF	TGCGCCAGCAGCTTGGGGGATAGCGGGTCAGGCACAGATACGCAGTATTTT
once	NA	TRBV4-1	TRBJ1-2	CASSQDNRQWGANYGYTF	TGCGCCAGCAGCCAAGATAACAGGCAGTGGGGCGCCAACTATGGCTACACCTTC
NA	TRBD1	TRBV25-1	TRBJ1-1	CASRKGTDLLGAFF	TGTGCCAGCAGGAAAGGGACAGATCTCTTGGGTGCTTTCTTT
few	NA	TRBV4-2	TRBJ1-1	CASSQGIGGDTEAFF	TGTGCCAGCAGCCAAGGCATAGGGGGGGACACTGAAGCTTTCTTT
few	TRBD1	TRBV5-1	TRBJ1-3	CASSLQTGASGNTIYF	TGCGCCAGCAGCTTACAGACAGGGGCCTCTGGAAACACCATATATTTT
once	NA	TRBV11-1	TRBJ2-7	CASSLFLGSYEQYF	TGTGCCAGCAGCTTATTCTTGGGCAGCTACGAGCAGTACTTC
NA	NA	TRBV5-1	TRBJ2-3	CASSSGLLASTDTQYF	TGCGCCAGCAGCTCCGGACTACTCGCTAGCACAGATACGCAGTATTTT